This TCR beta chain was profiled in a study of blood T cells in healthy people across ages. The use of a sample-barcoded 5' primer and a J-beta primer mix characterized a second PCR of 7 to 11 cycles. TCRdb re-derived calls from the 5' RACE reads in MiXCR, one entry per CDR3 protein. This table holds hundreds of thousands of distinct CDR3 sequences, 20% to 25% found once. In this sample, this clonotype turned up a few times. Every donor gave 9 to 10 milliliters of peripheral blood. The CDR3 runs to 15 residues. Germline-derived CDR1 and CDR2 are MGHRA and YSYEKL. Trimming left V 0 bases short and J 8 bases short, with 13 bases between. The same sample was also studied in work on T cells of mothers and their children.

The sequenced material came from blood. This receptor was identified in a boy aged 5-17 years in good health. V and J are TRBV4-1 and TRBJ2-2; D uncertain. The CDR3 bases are TGCGCCAGCAGCCAAGAAGGTCTCCCCGCTGGGGAGCTGTTTTTT. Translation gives CASSQEGLPAGELFF.